The T cell receptor (beta chain) described here comes from a study of blood T cell repertoires in COVID-19. Source study methods: It was from reference gene primer amplification that nucleated cell counts were estimated. The method was immunoSEQ multiplex PCR; TCRdb's version includes in-frame clones alone and lacks a portion of them. The V and J calls and clone size are taken from that table; D and trimming were inferred from the DNA. Among about 250,000 clones listed, 75% to 95% were seen once. The ends lost 4 bases at V and 8 bases at J; junction bases unmatched: 11. The germline CDR1 and CDR2 sequences are SEHNR and FQNEAQ (reference sequence). CDR3 size: 16 residues.

This clonotype was sampled from a woman under 30 who had recovered from COVID-19. The V and J genes are TRBV7-9 and TRBJ2-3; 11 nucleotides line up with TRBD2. Sequences were obtained from PBMCs or T cells enriched from blood (not recorded which). The CDR3 DNA reads as TGTGCCAGCAGCTCGGCCACACTAGCGGGGGTGGCTACGCAGTATTTT. Amino acids: CASSSATLAGVATQYF.